This entry lists 27 T cell receptor beta chains sequenced from one sample in a study of T cell changes during pregnancy in multiple sclerosis. Sequenced by immunoSEQ multiplex PCR; TCRdb stores in-frame clones only, minus some. The sample includes about 42,000 clones, more than 90% of them seen just once. Sample: CD4+ T cells from peripheral blood mononuclear cells, taken after pregnancy. The receptors shown here come from a female donor in good health, enrolled as a control in a pregnancy study.

The chain couples TRBV27 to TRBJ2-5, with TRBD1 as a possible D gene (6 bases). Germline lookup yields CDR1 MNHEY and CDR2 SMNVEV (reference sequence). CDR3 size: 11 residues. The ends were cut back, 6 bases at V and 11 bases at J, with 13 bases in the middle. CDR3 DNA: TGTGCCAGCAGACAAAGGGACAAACAGTACTTC. It translates to CASRQRDKQYF.

This chain joins TRBV25-1 and TRBJ1-5; D remains ambiguous. From germline, CDR1 is MGHDK and CDR2 SYGVNS. The ends were cut back, 4 bases at V and 6 bases at J, with 10 bases in the middle. The CDR3 contains 13 residues. The CDR3 region is CASSGTGGQPQHF. The CDR3 region has the DNA TGTGCCAGCAGTGGCACCGGAGGTCAGCCCCAGCATTTT.

The J gene is TRBJ2-5, the V gene TRBV6-4, with 7 bases identical to TRBD2. CDR1 and CDR2 (germline): MRHNA, SNTAGT. V lost 5 bases and J lost 5; bases outside the gene matches: 8. CDR3 length: 14 amino acids. In DNA, the CDR3 is TGTGCCAGCAGTCCAGAAGCGGGATGGGAGACCCAGTACTTC. Amino acid sequence: CASSPEAGWETQYF.

J is TRBJ2-7 and V is TRBV7-9; 7 bases agree with TRBD1. V lost 2 bases, J lost 5 bases, and 6 bases stayed unmatched. Germline CDR1 reads SEHNR; CDR2 reads FQNEAQ (reference sequence). The CDR3 runs 14 residues. CDR3 region: CASSLTQGSNEQYF. CDR3 nucleotide sequence: TGTGCCAGCAGCTTAACACAGGGGAGCAACGAGCAGTACTTC. The full variable domain, in which reference TRBV7-9 and TRBJ2-7 provide the parts outside the CDR3, is DTGVSQNPRHKITKRGQNVTFRCDPISEHNRLYWYRQTLGQGPEFLTYFQNEAQLEKSRLLSDRFSAERPKGSFSTLEIQRTEQGDSAMYLCASSLTQGSNEQYFGPGTRLTVT.

CDR3 residues: CASSLSGGDEQFF. In DNA form, the CDR3 reads TGTGCCAGCAGCCTCTCCGGGGGGGATGAGCAGTTCTTC. This rearrangement joins TRBV7-3 to TRBJ2-1, with 8 bases matching TRBD2. This CDR3 contains 13 residues. The germline V gene has CDR1 SGHTA and CDR2 FQGTGA. V shed 5 bases, J shed 8 bases, and the junction held 5 bases outside the gene matches.

This clone showed up just once. This chain joins TRBV5-6 and TRBJ2-1; 13 bases map to TRBD2. The junction had 8 bases not matched to a gene; V was cut back by 2 bases and J by 9 bases. The germline gives CDR1 SGHDT, CDR2 YYEEEE. The CDR3 runs 16 residues. The CDR3 DNA reads TGTGCCAGCAGCTTAGGGACTAGCGGGATAGGCGGTGAGCAGTTCTTC. It specifies CASSLGTSGIGGEQFF. Together with reference TRBV5-6 and TRBJ2-1, the CDR3 gives the full variable domain: DAGVTQSPTHLIKTRGQQVTLRCSPKSGHDTVSWYQQALGQGPQFIFQYYEEEERQRGNFPDRFSGHQFPNYSSELNVNALLLGDSALYLCASSLGTSGIGGEQFFGPGTRLTVL.

The chain carries TRBV7-8 and TRBJ1-4; 7 bases are shared with TRBD1. Per the germline V gene, CDR1 is SGHVS and CDR2 is FQNEAQ. V lost 0 bases and J lost 4; bases outside the gene matches: 2. The length of the CDR3 is 15 residues. CDR3 region: CASSLARGRNEKLFF. The CDR3 coding sequence is TGTGCCAGCAGCTTAGCGAGGGGGCGTAATGAAAAACTGTTTTTT. Looking up the rest from reference TRBV7-8 and TRBJ1-4 gives the full variable domain: GAGVSQSPRYKVAKRGQDVALRCDPISGHVSLFWYQQALGQGPEFLTYFQNEAQLDKSGLPSDRFFAERPEGSVSTLKIQRTQQEDSAVYLCASSLARGRNEKLFFGSGTQLSVL.

The rearrangement links TRBV19 to TRBJ2-2, with 7 bases lining up with TRBD1. Looked up from germline, CDR1 is LNHDA and CDR2 is SQIVND (reference sequence). The CDR3 has 14 amino acids. Unmatched junction bases numbered 7, after V lost 8 bases and J lost 4 bases. CDR3 in DNA: TGTGCCAGTTCAGGGGGTGCGGGCACCGGGGAGCTGTTTTTT. Translated: CASSGGAGTGELFF.

The chain has TRBV5-6 and TRBJ2-1; 7 bases agree with TRBD2. This CDR3 comprises 17 residues. Germline CDR1 reads SGHDT; CDR2 reads YYEEEE. V trimming: 0 bases; J trimming: 0 bases; junction bases outside the gene matches: 6. CDR3 sequence: CASSLVLRGSSYNEQFF. Here the CDR3 DNA reads TGTGCCAGCAGCTTGGTGTTGCGGGGGAGCTCCTACAATGAGCAGTTCTTC.

This chain uses TRBV28 with TRBJ1-3, with no clear D. Germline CDR1 reads MDHEN; CDR2 reads SYDVKM. This CDR3 has 13 residues. V was trimmed by 11 bases and J by 0 bases, leaving 11 bases between them. The chain's CDR3 is CAGRGGSGNTIYF. Here the CDR3 DNA reads TGTGCCGGGCGGGGAGGCTCTGGAAACACCATATATTTT.

The chain couples TRBV9 to TRBJ2-7, with D perhaps matching TRBD2 (6 bases). V lost 5 bases, J lost 3 bases, and 15 bases lay in between. This CDR3 region has 14 residues. The V gene's germline CDR1 is SGDLS and CDR2 YYNGEE. The CDR3 nucleotides read TGTGCCAGCAGTTCTGGGGACTCAAACTACGAGCAGTACTTC. Residues: CASSSGDSNYEQYF.

The rearrangement links TRBV27 to TRBJ2-1, with 15 bases aligning to TRBD2. V gave up 5 bases and J gave up 6 bases; unmatched junction bases: 8. CDR1 MNHEY and CDR2 SMNVEV come from the germline V gene (reference sequence). This CDR3 comprises 17 residues. The CDR3 protein is CASSPWTSGRASNEQFF. The CDR3 bases are TGTGCCAGCAGTCCTTGGACTAGCGGGAGGGCTAGCAATGAGCAGTTCTTC.

This chain uses TRBV4-1 with TRBJ1-4, with 7 bases lining up with TRBD1. After removal of 2 bases from V and 16 bases from J, the junction contained 10 bases not matched to a gene. Germline V gene data show CDR1 as MGHRA and CDR2 as YSYEKL. This CDR3 is built from 13 residues. CDR3: CASSQKTGTGGFF. Here the CDR3 DNA reads TGCGCCAGCAGCCAAAAGACAGGGACCGGGGGGTTTTTT.

A single count supports this clone. The V call is TRBV10-3, the J call TRBJ2-7, with TRBD1 matching 7 bases. CDR1 ENHRY and CDR2 SYGVKD come from the germline V gene. The CDR3 is 17 residues long. V trimming: 0 bases; J trimming: 4 bases; junction bases outside the gene matches: 12. The CDR3 sequence is CAISESKSPGQIYEQYF. CDR3 DNA: TGTGCCATCAGTGAGTCGAAATCACCGGGACAGATTTACGAGCAGTACTTC.

This clone was counted between two and nine times. The V and J genes are TRBV7-2 and TRBJ2-1; 11 bases align to TRBD2. Germline trimming cut 5 bases from V and 6 bases from J; bases unmatched to any gene: 6. This CDR3 has 15 amino acids. CDR1 and CDR2 (germline): SGHTA, FQGNSA. DNA of the CDR3: TGTGCCAGCAGCGCGACGGGGACTAGCGGCAATGAGCAGTTCTTC. Translated, it gives CASSATGTSGNEQFF.

The chain has TRBV30 and TRBJ2-5, with TRBD2 matching 10 bases. Germline assignment: CDR1 GTSNPN and CDR2 SVGIG (reference sequence). This CDR3 is 15 amino acids long. Unmatched junction bases numbered 10, after V lost 4 bases and J lost 5 bases. The CDR3 sequence is CAWTPGAGGLETQYF. CDR3 nucleotides: TGTGCCTGGACTCCCGGAGCGGGAGGGTTGGAGACCCAGTACTTC.

J is TRBJ2-1 and V is TRBV28, with 7 bases fitting TRBD2. Germline-derived CDR1 and CDR2 are MDHEN and SYDVKM. After removal of 3 bases from V and 0 bases from J, the junction contained 5 bases not matched to a gene. This CDR3 comprises 16 residues. The CDR3 nucleotides read TGTGCCAGCAGTTTCCTCGGACTAGACTCCTACAATGAGCAGTTCTTC. Translation gives CASSFLGLDSYNEQFF.

The CDR3: CASSPLDLGDLPGELFF. The CDR3, as DNA: TGTGCCAGCAGTCCCCTTGACCTAGGGGATTTGCCCGGGGAGCTGTTTTTT. The chain joins TRBV28 to TRBJ2-2; D is perhaps TRBD1 (5 bases). The CDR3 contains 17 residues. CDR1 and CDR2 from the germline V gene are MDHEN and SYDVKM. The V end lost 5 bases, the J end lost 6 bases, and 22 bases lay between the germline ends.

The CDR3 coding sequence is TGTGCCAGCAGCCAAGAGGTCAGTCGGGGTGGTGGCTACACCTTC. Its protein is CASSQEVSRGGGYTF. The chain joins TRBV4-2 to TRBJ1-2, with D hard to call. From germline, CDR1 is LGHNA and CDR2 YNFKEQ. This CDR3 has 15 residues. The ends were cut back, 0 bases at V and 7 bases at J, with 15 bases in the middle.

V is TRBV5-1 and J is TRBJ2-4; 8 bases line up with TRBD2. Trimming removed 4 bases from V and 9 bases from J; junction bases left unmatched: 12. Germline assignment: CDR1 SGHRS and CDR2 YFSETQ. The CDR3 covers 15 residues. CDR3 residues: CASSQNPAGEGIQYF. CDR3 nucleotide sequence: TGCGCCAGCAGCCAGAACCCAGCGGGGGAAGGCATTCAGTACTTC.

This rearrangement joins TRBV7-8 to TRBJ2-7; TRBD2 might be the D (6 bases). Looked up from germline, CDR1 is SGHVS and CDR2 is FQNEAQ. V lost 5 bases and J 3 bases, leaving 11 bases between the germline ends. CDR3 size: 13 residues. The CDR3 reads CASSPGVVYEQYF. The CDR3 bases are TGTGCCAGCAGCCCGGGGGTGGTCTACGAGCAGTACTTC.

The chain couples TRBV5-5 to TRBJ1-6, with TRBD1 as a possible D gene (5 bases). Between the trimmed V and J ends, which lost 5 bases and 8 bases, there was a span of 20 bases. The CDR3 spans 16 residues. The germline CDR1 and CDR2 sequences are SGHKS and YYEKEE (reference sequence). CDR3 nucleotides: TGTGCCAGCAGTCGCAACGATGGTGCGGGGCATTCACCCCTCCACTTT. It encodes CASSRNDGAGHSPLHF.

The V gene is TRBV2, the J gene TRBJ1-6; TRBD1 is a possible D gene (6 bases). The CDR3 runs to 14 residues. Germline values: CDR1 SNHLY, CDR2 FYNNEI. Trimming stripped 3 bases from V and 4 bases from J, with 7 bases between. CDR3 DNA: TGTGCCAGCAGTGAGCAGGGGTATAATTCACCCCTCCACTTT. Protein product: CASSEQGYNSPLHF.

The chain carries TRBV5-4 and TRBJ2-3, with 7 bases matching TRBD2. This CDR3 contains 15 residues. CDR1 and CDR2 (germline): SGHNT, YYREEE (reference sequence). Trimming cost V 3 bases and J 3 bases; bases outside gene matches: 7. CDR3 protein: CASSSKRGQTDTQYF. The CDR3 DNA sequence: TGTGCCAGCAGCTCGAAGCGGGGCCAGACAGATACGCAGTATTTT. Using reference TRBV5-4 and TRBJ2-3 for the parts outside the CDR3, the full variable domain is ETGVTQSPTHLIKTRGQQVTLRCSSQSGHNTVSWYQQALGQGPQFIFQYYREEENGRGNFPPRFSGLQFPNYSSELNVNALELDDSALYLCASSSKRGQTDTQYFGPGTRLTVL.

The chain has TRBV6-4 and TRBJ2-2; the D is unclear. Trimming left V 4 bases short and J 0 bases short, with 6 bases between. CDR1 MRHNA and CDR2 SNTAGT come from the germline V gene. This CDR3 has 14 amino acids. The CDR3 DNA follows: TGTGCCAGCAGTGTAACAGCGAACACCGGGGAGCTGTTTTTT. Translating gives CASSVTANTGELFF.

The chain employs TRBV5-4 and TRBJ2-2; D is perhaps TRBD2 (7 bases). Germline values: CDR1 SGHNT, CDR2 YYREEE (reference sequence). The V end was cut by 0 bases, the J end by 0 bases, with 9 bases between. The CDR3 is made up of 16 amino acids. The CDR3 bases are TGTGCCAGCAGCTTGGAGGGGGGGGCGAACACCGGGGAGCTGTTTTTT. Translation: CASSLEGGANTGELFF.

The V call is TRBV30, the J call TRBJ2-7, with TRBD2 matching 11 bases. CDR3 length: 17 amino acids. V lost 2 bases, J lost 1 base, and 10 bases stayed unmatched. Germline V gene sequence: CDR1 GTSNPN, CDR2 SVGIG (reference sequence). The CDR3 here is CAWSFRLAGGGSYEQYF. The CDR3 nucleotides read TGTGCCTGGAGTTTCCGCTTAGCGGGAGGGGGATCCTACGAGCAGTACTTC.